The rows below give T cell receptor beta chains drawn from one sample of a study of cytomegalovirus exposure and HLA in healthy donors. Sequencing was performed with immunoSEQ multiplex PCR; in TCRdb, only in-frame clones are kept and a portion is missing. The data show approximately 170,000 clones, approximately 88% seen once. The sample comprised PBMCs. The receptors were gathered from a boy between 2 and 10 years old in good health and CMV-seronegative. The CDR3 runs from the conserved cysteine through the conserved F or W. A D gene is named only where the DNA matches it firmly. Part of the rows lack a size; the others show once, few, many or a class for expanded clones.

j_gene | d_gene | abundance | v_gene | CDR3aa
TRBJ1-2 | NA | NA | TRBV9 | CASSVEGRGYTF
TRBJ1-1 | NA | NA | TRBV5-4 | CASSPEQANTEAFF
TRBJ2-7 | NA | NA | TRBV7-8 | CASSPPLRVGDYEQYF
TRBJ1-2 | NA | NA | TRBV4-2 | CASRRSPDAMYYGYTF
TRBJ2-5 | TRBD1 | NA | TRBV27 | CASSLGSQGQETQYF
TRBJ1-1 | TRBD1 | NA | TRBV4-1 | CASSQKRDRGLAEAFF
TRBJ1-2 | NA | few | TRBV9 | CASSPQNVVSVYGYTF
TRBJ2-1 | TRBD2 | NA | TRBV5-1 | CASELVASGGAYNEQFF
TRBJ1-1 | TRBD1 | NA | TRBV7-8 | CASSPRRGQGNTEAFF
TRBJ2-4 | NA | NA | TRBV4-1 | CASSQPIVRLAKNIQYF
TRBJ1-3 | NA | NA | TRBV7-2 | CASSPQGTAGANTIYF
TRBJ2-5 | NA | few | TRBV13 | CASSLALGSYQETQYF
TRBJ1-5 | NA | once | TRBV6-1 | CASSDLRVVNQPQHF
TRBJ1-6 | TRBD1 | NA | TRBV30 | CAWRENRGNSPLHF
TRBJ2-3 | NA | once | TRBV6-1 | CASSLTGPLGDTQYF
TRBJ1-1 | NA | NA | TRBV7-6 | CASSFGGHTEAFF
TRBJ2-1 | TRBD2 | NA | TRBV7-9 | CSSSLSNGGAGNEQFF
TRBJ1-4 | NA | NA | TRBV5-6 | CASSSTPEAGKLFF
TRBJ1-6 | TRBD1 | NA | TRBV4-1 | CASSLGQGPLSPLHF
TRBJ1-4 | NA | NA | TRBV21-1 | CASSRDRDRLEKLFF
TRBJ2-5 | NA | NA | TRBV11-2 | CASSYSGLVTETQYF
TRBJ2-5 | NA | NA | TRBV11-2 | CASSPLALGETQYF
TRBJ1-2 | NA | NA | TRBV25-1 | CASSDEAWEGDYGYTF
TRBJ2-7 | NA | NA | TRBV7-8 | CASSLARGYEQYF
TRBJ2-1 | NA | NA | TRBV29-1 | CSVYWSSYNEQFF
TRBJ2-7 | TRBD2 | NA | TRBV12-5 | CASGSWDYSYEQYF
TRBJ1-1 | NA | NA | TRBV7-9 | CASSGDRTGFDTEAFF
TRBJ2-5 | NA | NA | TRBV28 | CASSDSTQETQYF
TRBJ1-1 | NA | NA | TRBV14 | CASSQTQGSSEAFF
TRBJ2-5 | TRBD1 | NA | TRBV4-2 | CASSQRTGPVGRETQYF
TRBJ2-7 | NA | NA | TRBV7-5 | CARSLEVRTSLPVHLKEQYF
TRBJ1-6 | NA | NA | TRBV6-1 | CASRRNSPLHF